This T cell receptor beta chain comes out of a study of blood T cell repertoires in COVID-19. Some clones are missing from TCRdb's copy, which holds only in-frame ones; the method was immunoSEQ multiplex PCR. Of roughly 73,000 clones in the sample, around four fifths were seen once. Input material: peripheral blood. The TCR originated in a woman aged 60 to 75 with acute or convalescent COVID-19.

CDR3 sequence: CAWSVTSYEQYF. The CDR3 coding sequence is TGTGCCTGGAGTGTCACTAGCTACGAGCAGTACTTC. This sequence joins TRBV30 and TRBJ2-7; maybe TRBD2 (5 bases). From germline, CDR1 is GTSNPN and CDR2 SVGIG (reference sequence). The CDR3 runs to 12 residues. The germline V and J ends were trimmed by 0 bases and 3 bases, with 6 bases remaining between them.